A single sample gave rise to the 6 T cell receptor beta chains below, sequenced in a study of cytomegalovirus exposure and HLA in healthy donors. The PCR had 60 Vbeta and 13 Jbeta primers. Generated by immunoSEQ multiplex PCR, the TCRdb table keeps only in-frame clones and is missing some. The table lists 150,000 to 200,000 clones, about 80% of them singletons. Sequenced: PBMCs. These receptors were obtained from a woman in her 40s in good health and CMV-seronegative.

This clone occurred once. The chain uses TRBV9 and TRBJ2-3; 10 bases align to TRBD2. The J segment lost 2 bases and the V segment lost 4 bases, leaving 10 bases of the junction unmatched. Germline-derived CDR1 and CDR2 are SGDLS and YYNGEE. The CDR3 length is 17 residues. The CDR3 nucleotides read TGTGCCAGCAGCCCACGAGCTAGCGGGGGACACACAGATACGCAGTATTTT. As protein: CASSPRASGGHTDTQYF.

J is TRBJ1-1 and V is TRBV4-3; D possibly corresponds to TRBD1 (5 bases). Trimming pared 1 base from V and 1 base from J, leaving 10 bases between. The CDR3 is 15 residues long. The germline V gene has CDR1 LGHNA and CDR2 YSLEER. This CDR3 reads CASSQAPGGNTEAFF. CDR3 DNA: TGCGCCAGCAGCCAAGCCCCCGGGGGGAACACTGAAGCTTTCTTT.

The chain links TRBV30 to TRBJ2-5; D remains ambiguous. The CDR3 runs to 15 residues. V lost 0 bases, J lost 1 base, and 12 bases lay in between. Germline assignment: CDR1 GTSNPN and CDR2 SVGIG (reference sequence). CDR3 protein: CAWSVATPSQETQYF. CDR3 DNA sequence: TGTGCCTGGAGTGTCGCTACCCCTAGCCAAGAGACCCAGTACTTC.

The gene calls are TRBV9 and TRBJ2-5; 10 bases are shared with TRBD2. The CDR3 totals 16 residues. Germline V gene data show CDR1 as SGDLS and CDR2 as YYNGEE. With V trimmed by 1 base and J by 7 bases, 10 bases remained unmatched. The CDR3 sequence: CASSVFSGGASTTQYF. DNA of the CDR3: TGTGCCAGCAGCGTATTCAGCGGGGGGGCATCAACGACCCAGTACTTC.

The CDR3 protein is CASPWDRENEKLFF. In nucleotides, the CDR3 is TGTGCCAGTCCTTGGGACAGGGAGAATGAAAAACTGTTTTTT. The chain is built from TRBV6-4 and TRBJ1-4; 9 bases fit TRBD1. The V gene end was trimmed by 9 bases and the J gene end by 5 bases; junction bases not matched to a gene: 7. Looked up from germline, CDR1 is MRHNA and CDR2 is SNTAGT. This CDR3 has 14 residues.

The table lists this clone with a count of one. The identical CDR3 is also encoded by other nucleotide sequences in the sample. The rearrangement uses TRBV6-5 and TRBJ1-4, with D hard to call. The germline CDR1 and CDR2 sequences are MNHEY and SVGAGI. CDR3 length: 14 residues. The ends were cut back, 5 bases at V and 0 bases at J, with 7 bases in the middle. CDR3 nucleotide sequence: TGTGCCAGCAGTAGAACAGCAACTAATGAAAAACTGTTTTTT. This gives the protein CASSRTATNEKLFF.